This entry concerns a single T cell receptor beta chain. This sample was included in a study of ipilimumab plus nivolumab after autologous stem cell transplantation. The CDR3 covers 16 residues. Germline V CDR1 and CDR2: MDHEN, SYDVKM. Trimming left V 6 bases short and J 0 bases short, with 18 bases between. Patients got ipilimumab 1 mg/kg beginning 14 to 28 days post-transplant. TCRdb's table, derived via immunoSEQ multiplex PCR, lists solely in-frame clones and lacks some. The sample lists more than 12,000 clones, 65% to 85% occurring once. Sequenced here: PBMCs, sampled in a trial of ipilimumab plus nivolumab as post-transplant consolidation. The receptor's source is a male donor with primary mediastinal lymphoma. The V and J genes are TRBV28 and TRBJ2-7; D is perhaps TRBD1 (6 bases). The chain's CDR3 is CASRGPGQGNSYEQYF. DNA for the CDR3: TGTGCCAGCAGGGGGCCGGGACAAGGGAACTCCTACGAGCAGTACTTC. The entire variable domain, with the rest obtained from reference TRBV28 and TRBJ2-7, is as follows: DVKVTQSSRYLVKRTGEKVFLECVQDMDHENMFWYRQDPGLGLRLIYFSYDVKMKEKGDIPEGYSVSREKKERFSLILESASTNQTSMYLCASRGPGQGNSYEQYFGPGTRLTVT.